This T cell receptor beta chain was recovered during a study of cytomegalovirus exposure and HLA in healthy donors. Whole-study findings and limits: Diagnosis of cytomegalovirus status made by the classifier reportedly showed high specificity and sensitivity. A likely sequencing artifact accounted for one observed cluster of highly shared sequence variants. In a later analysis, parvovirus B19, influenza, CMV and Epstein-Barr virus appeared linked to several top co-occurrence clusters.

PCR used 60 Vbeta primers and 13 Jbeta primers. Measured with immunoSEQ multiplex PCR; TCRdb has only the in-frame clones, and not every one. The data contain 130,000 to 150,000 clones, roughly 74% of them seen just once; the ten biggest clones take up 2% to 2.5%. Concerning this clone itself: Its target is unknown.

V shed 6 bases and J shed 2 bases, with 19 bases lying between them. This CDR3 region has 16 residues. Looked up from germline, CDR1 is MDHEN and CDR2 is SYDVKM. The rearrangement links TRBV28 to TRBJ1-2, with D tentatively TRBD1 (6 bases). This TCR came from a woman aged 18 to 35 in good health and CMV-seropositive. The sequenced sample consisted of PBMCs. The CDR3 is CASRGIRGTENYGYTF. In DNA form, the CDR3 reads TGTGCCAGCAGGGGGATCAGGGGAACCGAGAACTATGGCTACACCTTC.